This is a list of T cell receptor beta chains from one sample in a study of T cell responses to AZD1222 COVID-19 vaccine. Libraries were prepared by immunoSEQ multiplex PCR; TCRdb keeps only in-frame clonotypes and omits some of them. This table has about 130,000 clones, 70% to 90% appearing once. The sequences come from peripheral blood, collected on day 0 of AZD1222 vaccination. The receptor set was obtained from an adult in good health. The CDR3 runs from the conserved cysteine through the conserved F or W. The D gene is left open where the match is weak. The size entry is marked missing in some rows and otherwise reads once, few, many or a size class.

D gene	V gene	clone size	J gene	CDR3 DNA	CDR3 protein
NA	TRBV28	few	TRBJ2-7	TGTGCCAGCAGTTTAAACTCAGGAACCTACGAGCAGTACTTC	CASSLNSGTYEQYF
TRBD2	TRBV19	NA	TRBJ2-1	TGTGCCAGTACCCTAGCGGGGAGCTCCTACAATGAGCAGTTCTTC	CASTLAGSSYNEQFF
TRBD2	TRBV5-8	NA	TRBJ2-3	TGTGCCAGCAGCTCCGGGACTAGCGGAACAGATACGCAGTATTTT	CASSSGTSGTDTQYF
NA	TRBV6-5	NA	TRBJ1-6	TGTGCCAGCTCAAGGGAGAGCTCCTATAATTCACCCCTCCACTTT	CASSRESSYNSPLHF
NA	TRBV14	NA	TRBJ2-5	TGTGCCAGCAGCCAAGAAGCGCGTCCGTACCAAGAGACCCAGTACTTC	CASSQEARPYQETQYF
TRBD1	TRBV3-1/TRBV3-2	NA	TRBJ2-7	TGTGCCAGCAGCCAAAGGACAGGCGCGCACTCCTACGAGCAGTACTTC	CASSQRTGAHSYEQYF
TRBD2	TRBV7-3	once	TRBJ2-3	TGTGCCAGCAGCTTAACTAGCGGGACTTCTTTATCTACGCAGTATTTT	CASSLTSGTSLSTQYF
TRBD2	TRBV3-1/TRBV3-2	NA	TRBJ2-1	TGTGCCAGCAGCCAGAGCGGGAGGGCCCCGAACAATGAGCAGTTCTTC	CASSQSGRAPNNEQFF
TRBD2	TRBV4-3	NA	TRBJ2-1	TGCGCCAGCAGCCAAGAAGTTAGCGGGAGTGGGAATGAGCAGTTCTTC	CASSQEVSGSGNEQFF
TRBD1	TRBV5-6	few	TRBJ2-5	TGTGCCAGCACCAACCTTTACAGGGGGCGACAGACCCAGTACTTC	CASTNLYRGRQTQYF
TRBD1	TRBV3-1/TRBV3-2	NA	TRBJ1-3	TGTGCCAGCAGCTCAGCCTACAGGGGTCTTGCTGGAAACACCATATATTTT	CASSSAYRGLAGNTIYF
NA	TRBV7-6	NA	TRBJ2-3	TGTGCCAGCAGCCCGAAAGCGGGACAAACAGATACGCAGTATTTT	CASSPKAGQTDTQYF
NA	TRBV21-1	few	TRBJ1-2	TGTGCCAGCAGCAAAGCGCTTCGATGGGACAGGGTAGGCTATGGCTACACCTTC	CASSKALRWDRVGYGYTF
NA	TRBV2	NA	TRBJ1-5	TGTGCCAGCAAAGGCGGAGGGAATAGCAATCAGCCCCAGCATTTT	CASKGGGNSNQPQHF
NA	TRBV5-1	NA	TRBJ1-3	TGCGCCAGCAGCCTCCGGGTCGCCGCAAACTCTGGAAACACCATATATTTT	CASSLRVAANSGNTIYF
NA	TRBV6-4	NA	TRBJ2-3	TGTGCCACCACGCTACCGCCGGGCCGAGAGGACACAGATACGCAGTATTTT	CATTLPPGREDTDTQYF
TRBD1	TRBV9	few	TRBJ2-3	TGTGCCAGCAGCGTACGACAGGGGGCGCGGGTTACAGATACGCAGTATTTT	CASSVRQGARVTDTQYF
TRBD1	TRBV6-5	NA	TRBJ2-7	TGTGCCAGCAGCACACCGACAGGGAAGTACGAGCAGTACTTC	CASSTPTGKYEQYF
TRBD2	TRBV20-1	once	TRBJ2-7	TGCAGTGGCGGGGGCTCCTACGAGCAGTACTTC	CSGGGSYEQYF
TRBD1	TRBV7-2	few	TRBJ1-5	TGTGCCAGCAGCTTGGGACAGAACAATCAGCCCCAGCATTTT	CASSLGQNNQPQHF
TRBD1	TRBV30	many	TRBJ1-3	TGTGCCTGGAGACAGGGGCCTGGAAACACCATATATTTT	CAWRQGPGNTIYF
TRBD2	TRBV5-8	NA	TRBJ2-1	TGTGCCAGCGGCAACCGACTAGCGGGGGGCGATGAGCAGTTCTTC	CASGNRLAGGDEQFF
NA	TRBV5-4	NA	TRBJ2-7	TGTGCCAGCAGCCGAGGTAGGGGGGTGTACGAGCAGTACTTC	CASSRGRGVYEQYF
NA	TRBV4-2	NA	TRBJ2-5	TGTGCCAGCAGCCCTCGGGGGAAAGAAGAGACCCAGTACTTC	CASSPRGKEETQYF
TRBD1	TRBV29-1	NA	TRBJ1-2	TGCAGCGTGCTACCTTGGGACAGGGAGGCGATTGGAAGTAACTATGGCTACACCTTC	CSVLPWDREAIGSNYGYTF
NA	TRBV27	once	TRBJ1-2	TGTGCCAGCAGTTGGACGGGAAGCTATGGCTACACCTTC	CASSWTGSYGYTF
TRBD2	TRBV11-2	NA	TRBJ2-1	TGTGCCAGCAGCTTCCCTACGGGGGGGTACAACAATGAGCAGTTCTTC	CASSFPTGGYNNEQFF
NA	TRBV11-3	NA	TRBJ1-4	TGTGCCAGCAGCTTCCAGGAATCAACTAATGAAAAACTGTTTTTT	CASSFQESTNEKLFF
NA	TRBV9	NA	TRBJ2-3	TGTGCCAGCAGCCGTAGGTGGGGCACAGATACGCAGTATTTT	CASSRRWGTDTQYF
TRBD1	TRBV5-1	NA	TRBJ1-6	TGCGCCAGCAGCTTGGAGGGACAGTATAATTCACCCCTCCACTTT	CASSLEGQYNSPLHF
TRBD1	TRBV2	once	TRBJ1-2	TGTGCCAGCCTAGACAGGGATGAGGATGGCTACACCTTC	CASLDRDEDGYTF
TRBD2	TRBV10-3	NA	TRBJ2-3	TGTGCCATCAGGGAAAGCGGGGGGACGCCCAATACGCAGTATTTT	CAIRESGGTPNTQYF
TRBD2	TRBV24-1	NA	TRBJ2-1	TGTGCCACCAGCCCGACTAGCGTGTATAATGAGCAGTTCTTC	CATSPTSVYNEQFF
NA	TRBV12-3/TRBV12-4	NA	TRBJ2-3	TGTGCCAGCAGTTCGAAGAGCACAGATACGCAGTATTTT	CASSSKSTDTQYF
TRBD1	TRBV18	once	TRBJ1-1	TGTGCCAGCTCACCACGGGGACAGGGGAGGGAAGCTTTCTTT	CASSPRGQGREAFF
NA	TRBV11-3	NA	TRBJ1-6	TGTGCCAGCAGCTCCGGGGCGCTGAATAATTCACCCCTCCACTTT	CASSSGALNNSPLHF
NA	TRBV30	once	TRBJ1-5	TGTGCCTGGAGCCCCGGGGTCAATCAGCCCCAGCATTTT	CAWSPGVNQPQHF
TRBD1	TRBV4-1	NA	TRBJ1-5	TGCGCCAGCAGCCGCGGCTCCCCGACAGGGACGGTTAGAAATCAGCCCCAGCATTTT	CASSRGSPTGTVRNQPQHF
NA	TRBV5-1	NA	TRBJ2-4	TGCGCCAGCAGCTTGGAGGTGGGAGCAGCCAAAAACATTCAGTACTTC	CASSLEVGAAKNIQYF
TRBD2	TRBV15	NA	TRBJ2-3	TGTGCCACCAGCCCGGGACTAGCAGATACGCAGTATTTT	CATSPGLADTQYF
TRBD1	TRBV7-2	NA	TRBJ1-2	TGTGCCAGCAGCTGGACTCTTTATAAAACGACAGGGAAGGGCTACACCTTC	CASSWTLYKTTGKGYTF
NA	TRBV10-1	NA	TRBJ1-4	TGCGCCAGCAGCGGACAAACTAATGAAAAACTGTTTTTT	CASSGQTNEKLFF
NA	TRBV5-1	few	TRBJ1-1	TGCGCCAGCAGCTTGTTGGCTACAATGAACACTGAAGCTTTCTTT	CASSLLATMNTEAFF
TRBD1	TRBV18	NA	TRBJ2-2	TGTGCCAGCTCACGGGGACAGGGGAACACCGGGGAGCTGTTTTTT	CASSRGQGNTGELFF
TRBD1	TRBV7-9	NA	TRBJ1-2	TGTGCCAGCAGCGATGACAGGGTATTAGGCTACACCTTC	CASSDDRVLGYTF
TRBD1	TRBV30	NA	TRBJ1-5	TGTGCCTGGACAGGGACAGGGTTAAGTCAGCCCCAGCATTTT	CAWTGTGLSQPQHF
NA	TRBV18	NA	TRBJ2-3	TGTGCCAGCTCACGAACAGATACGCAGTATTTT	CASSRTDTQYF